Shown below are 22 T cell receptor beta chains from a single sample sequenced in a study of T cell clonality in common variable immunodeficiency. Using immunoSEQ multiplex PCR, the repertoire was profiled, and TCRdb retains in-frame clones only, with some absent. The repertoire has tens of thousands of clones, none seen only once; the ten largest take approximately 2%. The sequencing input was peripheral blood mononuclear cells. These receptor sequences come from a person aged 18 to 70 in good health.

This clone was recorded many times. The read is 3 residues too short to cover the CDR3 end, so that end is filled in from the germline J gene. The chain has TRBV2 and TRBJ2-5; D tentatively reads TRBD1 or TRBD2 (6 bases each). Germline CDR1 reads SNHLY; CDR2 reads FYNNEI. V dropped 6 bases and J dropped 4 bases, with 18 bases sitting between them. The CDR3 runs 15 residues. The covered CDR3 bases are TGTGCCAGCAGGCGGGTAGGCAGGGGAGGAGAGACC. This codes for CASRRVGRGGET. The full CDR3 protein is CASRRVGRGGETQYF.

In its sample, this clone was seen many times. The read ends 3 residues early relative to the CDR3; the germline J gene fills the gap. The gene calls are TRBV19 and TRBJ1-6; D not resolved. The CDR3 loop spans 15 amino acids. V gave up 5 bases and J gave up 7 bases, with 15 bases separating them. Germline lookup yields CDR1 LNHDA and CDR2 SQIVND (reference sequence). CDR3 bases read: TGTGCCAGTAGTCTTGACACCGGTTCAAATTCACCC. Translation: CASSLDTGSNSP. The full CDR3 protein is CASSLDTGSNSPLHF.

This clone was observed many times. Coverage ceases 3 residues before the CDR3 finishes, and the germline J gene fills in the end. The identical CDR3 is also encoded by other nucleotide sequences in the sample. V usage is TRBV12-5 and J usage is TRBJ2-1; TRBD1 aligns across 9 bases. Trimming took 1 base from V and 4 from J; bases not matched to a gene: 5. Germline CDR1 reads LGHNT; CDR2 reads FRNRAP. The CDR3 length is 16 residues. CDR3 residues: CASGLADRGRYNEQFF. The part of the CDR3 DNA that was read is TGTGCTAGTGGTTTGGCGGACAGGGGTCGGTACAATGAG.

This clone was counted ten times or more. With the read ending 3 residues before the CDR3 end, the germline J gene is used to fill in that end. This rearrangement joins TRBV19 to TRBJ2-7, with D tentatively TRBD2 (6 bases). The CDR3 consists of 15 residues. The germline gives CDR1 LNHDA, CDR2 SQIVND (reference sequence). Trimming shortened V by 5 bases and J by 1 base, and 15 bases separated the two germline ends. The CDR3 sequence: CASSAGAGTSYEQYF. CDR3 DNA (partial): TGTGCCAGTAGTGCCGGGGCGGGGACGTCCTACGAG.

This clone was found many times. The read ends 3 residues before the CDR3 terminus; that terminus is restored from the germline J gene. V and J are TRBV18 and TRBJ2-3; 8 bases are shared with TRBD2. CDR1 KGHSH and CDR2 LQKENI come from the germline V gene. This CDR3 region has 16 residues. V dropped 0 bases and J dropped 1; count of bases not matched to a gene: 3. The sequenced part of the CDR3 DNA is TGTGCCAGCTCACCACCGGTCGGGGGGGGCACAGATACG. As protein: CASSPPVGGGTDT. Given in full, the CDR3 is CASSPPVGGGTDTQYF.

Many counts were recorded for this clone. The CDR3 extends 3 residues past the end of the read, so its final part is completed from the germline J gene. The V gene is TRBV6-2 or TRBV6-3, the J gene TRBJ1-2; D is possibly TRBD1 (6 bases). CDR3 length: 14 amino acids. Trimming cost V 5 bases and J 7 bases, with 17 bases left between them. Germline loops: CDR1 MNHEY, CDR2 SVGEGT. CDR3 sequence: CASSPRTVPFGYTF. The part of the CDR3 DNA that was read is TGTGCCAGCAGTCCCCGGACAGTTCCTTTTGGC.

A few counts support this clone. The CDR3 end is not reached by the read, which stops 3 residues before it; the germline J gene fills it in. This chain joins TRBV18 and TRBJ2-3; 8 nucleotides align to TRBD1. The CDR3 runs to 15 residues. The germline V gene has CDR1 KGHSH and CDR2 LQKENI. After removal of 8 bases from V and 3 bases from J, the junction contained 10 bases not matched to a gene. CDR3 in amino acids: CASADAGGVTDTQYF. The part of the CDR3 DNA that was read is TGTGCCAGCGCAGACGCAGGGGGCGTGACAGATACG.

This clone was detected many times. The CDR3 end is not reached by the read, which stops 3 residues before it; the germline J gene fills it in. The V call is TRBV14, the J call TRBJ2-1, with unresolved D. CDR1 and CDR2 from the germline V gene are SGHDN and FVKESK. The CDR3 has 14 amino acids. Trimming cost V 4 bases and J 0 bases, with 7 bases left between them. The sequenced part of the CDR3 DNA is TGTGCCAGCAGCCGAATCAGCTCCTACAATGAG. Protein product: CASSRISSYNE. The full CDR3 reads CASSRISSYNEQFF.

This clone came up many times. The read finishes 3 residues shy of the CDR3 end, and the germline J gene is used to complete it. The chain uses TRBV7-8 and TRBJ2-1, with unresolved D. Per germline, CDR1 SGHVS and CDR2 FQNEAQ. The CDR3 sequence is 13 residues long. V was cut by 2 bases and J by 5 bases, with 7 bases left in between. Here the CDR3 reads CASSLNSDNEQFF. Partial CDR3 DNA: TGTGCCAGCAGCTTAAACAGTGACAATGAG.

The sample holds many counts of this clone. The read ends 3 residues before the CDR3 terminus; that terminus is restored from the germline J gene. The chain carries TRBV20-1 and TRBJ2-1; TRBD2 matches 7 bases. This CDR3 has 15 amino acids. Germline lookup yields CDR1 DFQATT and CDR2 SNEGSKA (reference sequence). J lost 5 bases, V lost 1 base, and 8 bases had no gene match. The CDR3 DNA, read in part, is TGCAGTGCTAGAGGGGCGGGAGAGTTCAACAATGAG. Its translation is CSARGAGEFNNE. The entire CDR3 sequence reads CSARGAGEFNNEQFF.

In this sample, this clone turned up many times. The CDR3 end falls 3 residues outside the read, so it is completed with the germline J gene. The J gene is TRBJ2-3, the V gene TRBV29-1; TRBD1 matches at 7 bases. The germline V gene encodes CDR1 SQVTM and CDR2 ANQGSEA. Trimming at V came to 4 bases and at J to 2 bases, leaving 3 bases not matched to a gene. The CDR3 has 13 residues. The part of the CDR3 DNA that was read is TGCAGCGTTGTACAGGGGACCACAGATACG. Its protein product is CSVVQGTTDT. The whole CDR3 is CSVVQGTTDTQYF.

The CDR3 sequence is CSARGPPQETQYF. Incomplete CDR3 DNA: TGCAGTGCTAGGGGGCCACCACAAGAGACG. The gene calls are TRBV20-1 and TRBJ2-3, with D maybe TRBD1 (5 bases). Read sequence stops 3 residues before the CDR3 end, and the germline J gene provides the missing end. Germline CDR1 DFQATT, CDR2 SNEGSKA (reference sequence). This CDR3 is built from 13 residues.

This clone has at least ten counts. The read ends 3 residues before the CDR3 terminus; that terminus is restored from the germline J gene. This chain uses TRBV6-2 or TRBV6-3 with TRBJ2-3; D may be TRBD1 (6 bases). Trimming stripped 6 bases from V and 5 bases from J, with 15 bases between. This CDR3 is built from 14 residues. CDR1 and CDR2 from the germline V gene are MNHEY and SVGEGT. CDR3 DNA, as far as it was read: TGTGCCAGCAGGAATCCAGGGGTTCAAGATACG. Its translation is CASRNPGVQDT. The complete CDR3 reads CASRNPGVQDTQYF.

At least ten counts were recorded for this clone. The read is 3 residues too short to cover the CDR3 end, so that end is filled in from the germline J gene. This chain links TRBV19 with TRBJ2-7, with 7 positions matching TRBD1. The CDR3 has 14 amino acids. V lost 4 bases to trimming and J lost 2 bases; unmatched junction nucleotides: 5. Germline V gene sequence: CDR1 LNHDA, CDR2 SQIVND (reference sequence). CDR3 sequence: CASSKRTGPYEQYF. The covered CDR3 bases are TGTGCCAGTAGTAAGCGGACAGGTCCCTACGAG.

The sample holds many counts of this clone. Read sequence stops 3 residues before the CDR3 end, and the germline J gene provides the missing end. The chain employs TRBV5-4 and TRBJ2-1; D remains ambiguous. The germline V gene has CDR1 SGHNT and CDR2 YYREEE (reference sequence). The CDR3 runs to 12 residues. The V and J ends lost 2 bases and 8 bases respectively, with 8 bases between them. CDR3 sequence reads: CASSFEPDEQFF. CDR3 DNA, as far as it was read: TGTGCCAGCAGCTTTGAGCCGGATGAG.

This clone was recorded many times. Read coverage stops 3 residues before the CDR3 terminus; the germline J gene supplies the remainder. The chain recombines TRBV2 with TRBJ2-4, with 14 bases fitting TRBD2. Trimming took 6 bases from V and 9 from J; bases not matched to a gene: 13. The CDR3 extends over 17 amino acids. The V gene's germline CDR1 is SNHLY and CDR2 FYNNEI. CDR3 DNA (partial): TGTGCCAGCAGAACGACCGGGACTAGCGGGAGAGGGAGCATT. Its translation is CASRTTGTSGRGSI. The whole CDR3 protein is CASRTTGTSGRGSIQYF.

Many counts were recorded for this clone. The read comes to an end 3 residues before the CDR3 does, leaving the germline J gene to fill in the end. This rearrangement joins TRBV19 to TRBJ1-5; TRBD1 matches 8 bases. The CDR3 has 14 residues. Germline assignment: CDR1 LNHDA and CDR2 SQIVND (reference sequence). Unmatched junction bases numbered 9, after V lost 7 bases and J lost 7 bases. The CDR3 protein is CASNDENRGQPQHF. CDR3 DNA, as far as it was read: TGTGCCAGTAATGATGAAAACAGGGGGCAGCCC. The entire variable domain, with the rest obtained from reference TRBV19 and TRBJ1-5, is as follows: DGGITQSPKYLFRKEGQNVTLSCEQNLNHDAMYWYRQDPGQGLRLIYYSQIVNDFQKGDIAEGYSVSREKKESFPLTVTSAQKNPTAFYLCASNDENRGQPQHFGDGTRLSIL.

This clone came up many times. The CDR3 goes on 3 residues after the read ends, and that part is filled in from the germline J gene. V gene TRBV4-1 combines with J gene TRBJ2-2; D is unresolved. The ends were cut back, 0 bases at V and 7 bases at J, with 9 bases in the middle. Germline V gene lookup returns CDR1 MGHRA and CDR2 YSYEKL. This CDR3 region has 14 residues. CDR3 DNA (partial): TGCGCCAGCAGCCAAGAACGGCTAGGCGGGGAG. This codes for CASSQERLGGE. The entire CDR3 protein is CASSQERLGGELFF.

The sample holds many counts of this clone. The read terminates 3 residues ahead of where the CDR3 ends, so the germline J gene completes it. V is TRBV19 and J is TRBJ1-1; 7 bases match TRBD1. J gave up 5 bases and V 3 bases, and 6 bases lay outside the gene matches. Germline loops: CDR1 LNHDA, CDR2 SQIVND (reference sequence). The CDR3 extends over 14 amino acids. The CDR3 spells CASSMEGAITEAFF. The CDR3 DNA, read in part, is TGTGCCAGTAGTATGGAGGGGGCTATTACTGAA.

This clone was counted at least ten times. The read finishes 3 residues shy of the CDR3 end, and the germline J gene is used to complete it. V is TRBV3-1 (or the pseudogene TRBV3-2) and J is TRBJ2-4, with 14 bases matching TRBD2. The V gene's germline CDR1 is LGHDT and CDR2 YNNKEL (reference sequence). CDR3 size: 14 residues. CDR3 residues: CASSPTGTSGSQYF. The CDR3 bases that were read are TGTGCCAGCAGCCCTACCGGGACTAGCGGGAGT.

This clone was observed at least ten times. CDR3 bases read: TGTGCCTGGAGTAAGGGACTAGCGGGGCTCTGGACAGATACG. It yields the protein CAWSKGLAGLWTDT. In full, the CDR3 is CAWSKGLAGLWTDTQYF. This chain uses TRBV30 with TRBJ2-3; 13 nucleotides match TRBD2. From the germline J gene comes the end of the CDR3, since the read stops 3 residues before it. The V gene end was trimmed by 2 bases and the J gene end by 3 bases; junction bases not matched to a gene: 8. The CDR3 runs to 17 residues. CDR1 and CDR2 (germline): GTSNPN, SVGIG (reference sequence).

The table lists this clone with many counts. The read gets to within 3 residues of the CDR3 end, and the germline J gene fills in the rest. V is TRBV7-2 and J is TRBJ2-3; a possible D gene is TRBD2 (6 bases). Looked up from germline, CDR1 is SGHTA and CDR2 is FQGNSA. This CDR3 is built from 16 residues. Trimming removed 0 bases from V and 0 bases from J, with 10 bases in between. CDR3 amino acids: CASSLATSLSTDTQYF. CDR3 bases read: TGTGCCAGCAGCTTAGCTACTAGCCTGAGCACAGATACG.